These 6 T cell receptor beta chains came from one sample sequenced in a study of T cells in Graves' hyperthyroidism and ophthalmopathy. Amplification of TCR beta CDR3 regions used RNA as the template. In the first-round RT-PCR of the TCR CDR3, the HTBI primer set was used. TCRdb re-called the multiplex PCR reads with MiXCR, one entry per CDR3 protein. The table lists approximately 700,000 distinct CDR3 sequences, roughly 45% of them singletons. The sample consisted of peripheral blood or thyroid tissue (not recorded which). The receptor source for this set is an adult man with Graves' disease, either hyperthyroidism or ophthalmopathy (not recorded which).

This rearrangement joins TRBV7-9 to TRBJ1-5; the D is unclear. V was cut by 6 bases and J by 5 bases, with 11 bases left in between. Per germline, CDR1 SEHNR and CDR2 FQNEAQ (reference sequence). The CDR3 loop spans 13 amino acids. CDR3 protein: CASSLFVDQPQHF. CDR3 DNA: TGTGCCAGCAGTTTATTTGTGGATCAGCCCCAGCATTTT.

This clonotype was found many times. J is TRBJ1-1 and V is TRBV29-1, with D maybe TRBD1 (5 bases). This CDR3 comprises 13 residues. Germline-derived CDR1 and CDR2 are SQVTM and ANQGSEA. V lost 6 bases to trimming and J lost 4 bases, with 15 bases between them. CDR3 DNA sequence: TGCAGCGTAGAGGCTCAAAGGGGCACTGAAGCTTTCTTT. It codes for CSVEAQRGTEAFF. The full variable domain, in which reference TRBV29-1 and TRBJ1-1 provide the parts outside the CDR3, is SAVISQKPSRDICQRGTSLTIQCQVDSQVTMMFWYRQQPGQSLTLIATANQGSEATYESGFVIDKFPISRPNLTFSTLTVSNMSPEDSSIYLCSVEAQRGTEAFFGQGTRLTVV.

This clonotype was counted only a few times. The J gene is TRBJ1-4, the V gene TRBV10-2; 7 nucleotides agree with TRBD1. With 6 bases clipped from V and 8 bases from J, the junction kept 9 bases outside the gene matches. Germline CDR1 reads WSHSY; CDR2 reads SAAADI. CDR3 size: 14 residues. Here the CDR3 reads CASRGQALGEKLFF. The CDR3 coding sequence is TGCGCCAGCAGAGGACAGGCCTTAGGGGAAAAACTGTTTTTT.

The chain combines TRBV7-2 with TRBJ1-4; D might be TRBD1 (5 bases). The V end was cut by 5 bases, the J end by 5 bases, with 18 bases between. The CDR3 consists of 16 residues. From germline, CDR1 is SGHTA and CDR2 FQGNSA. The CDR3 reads CASSRITGPENEKLFF. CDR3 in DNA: TGTGCCAGCAGCAGAATAACGGGACCAGAGAATGAAAAACTGTTTTTT. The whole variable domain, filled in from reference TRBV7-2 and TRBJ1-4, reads GAGVSQSPSNKVTEKGKDVELRCDPISGHTALYWYRQSLGQGLEFLIYFQGNSAPDKSGLPSDRFSAERTGGSVSTLTIQRTQQEDSAVYLCASSRITGPENEKLFFGSGTQLSVL.

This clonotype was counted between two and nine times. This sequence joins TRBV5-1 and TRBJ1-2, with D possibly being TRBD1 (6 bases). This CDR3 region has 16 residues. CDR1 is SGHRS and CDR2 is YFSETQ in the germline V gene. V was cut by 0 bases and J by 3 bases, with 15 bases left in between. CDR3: CASSLGRGRGDYGYTF. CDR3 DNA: TGCGCCAGCAGCTTGGGTCGGGGGCGCGGTGACTATGGCTACACCTTC. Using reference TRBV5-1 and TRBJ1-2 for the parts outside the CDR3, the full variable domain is KAGVTQTPRYLIKTRGQQVTLSCSPISGHRSVSWYQQTPGQGLQFLFEYFSETQRNKGNFPGRFSGRQFSNSRSEMNVSTLELGDSALYLCASSLGRGRGDYGYTFGSGTRLTVV.

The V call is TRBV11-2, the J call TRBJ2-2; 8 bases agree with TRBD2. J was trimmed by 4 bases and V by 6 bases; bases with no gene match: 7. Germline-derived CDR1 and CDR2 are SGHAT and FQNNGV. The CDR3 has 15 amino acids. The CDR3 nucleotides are TGTGCCAGCAGTGCCCCCGGGACTAGCACCGGGGAGCTGTTTTTT. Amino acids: CASSAPGTSTGELFF.